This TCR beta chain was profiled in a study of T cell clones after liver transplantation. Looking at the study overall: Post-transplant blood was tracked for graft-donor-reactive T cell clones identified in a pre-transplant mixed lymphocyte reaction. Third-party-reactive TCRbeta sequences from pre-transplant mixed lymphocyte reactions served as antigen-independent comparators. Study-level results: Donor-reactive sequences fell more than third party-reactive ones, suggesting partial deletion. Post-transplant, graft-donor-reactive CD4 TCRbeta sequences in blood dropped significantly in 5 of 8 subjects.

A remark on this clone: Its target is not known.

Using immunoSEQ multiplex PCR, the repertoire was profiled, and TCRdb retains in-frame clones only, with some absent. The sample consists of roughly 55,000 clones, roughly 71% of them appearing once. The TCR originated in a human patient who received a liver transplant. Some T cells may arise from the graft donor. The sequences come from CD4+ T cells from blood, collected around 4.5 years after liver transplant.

The CDR3: CASSVGQGANIQYF. The CDR3 DNA sequence: TGTGCCAGCAGTGTCGGGCAGGGGGCCAACATTCAGTACTTC. The rearrangement links TRBV2 to TRBJ2-4; TRBD1 agrees at 8 bases. Germline V gene data show CDR1 as SNHLY and CDR2 as FYNNEI. Trimming removed 4 bases from V and 7 bases from J; junction bases left unmatched: 6. The CDR3 sequence is 14 residues long.